The next 17 T cell receptor beta chains were all read from a single sample in a study of Ad26.COV2.S vaccination and SARS-CoV-2 variants. Profiled with immunoSEQ multiplex PCR; TCRdb holds only in-frame clones, not every one. The sample lists roughly 140,000 clones, 75% to 90% occurring once. This material consisted of peripheral blood, taken after recovery from COVID-19. The source of these receptors is a human donor who had recovered from COVID-19.

Points on this clone: Other DNA sequences in this specimen translate into the identical CDR3. The V gene is TRBV6-5, the J gene TRBJ1-1; D might be TRBD1 (5 bases). The V and J ends lost 3 bases and 5 bases respectively, with 7 bases between them. There are 12 residues in the CDR3. Germline V CDR1 and CDR2: MNHEY, SVGAGI. CDR3 loop: CASSYGGTEAFF. CDR3 nucleotide sequence: TGTGCCAGCAGTTATGGGGGAACTGAAGCTTTCTTT.

V is TRBV6-2 or TRBV6-3 and J is TRBJ2-1; the D gene could be TRBD1 or TRBD2 (5 bases each). This CDR3 has 15 amino acids. Trimming left V 0 bases short and J 13 bases short, with 19 bases between. Germline V gives CDR1 MNHEY, CDR2 SVGEGT. CDR3 coding DNA: TGTGCCAGCAGTTACTCGGAGTGGGACCGCACCAGACAGTTCTTC. Its protein product is CASSYSEWDRTRQFF.

V usage is TRBV6-2 or TRBV6-3 and J usage is TRBJ1-3; D perhaps matches TRBD1 (5 bases). Germline lookup yields CDR1 MNHEY and CDR2 SVGEGT. The CDR3 consists of 16 residues. V was clipped by 4 bases and J by 0 bases, with 13 bases between them. The CDR3 loop reads CASSSPDTLSGNTIYF. CDR3 DNA sequence: TGTGCCAGCAGTTCCCCGGACACCCTCTCTGGAAACACCATATATTTT.

V is TRBV4-1 and J is TRBJ2-1, with 8 bases identical to TRBD1. V lost 2 bases and J lost 8; bases outside the gene matches: 8. The germline CDR1 and CDR2 sequences are MGHRA and YSYEKL. CDR3 length equals 15 residues. CDR3: CASSQTGTGRDEQFF. The DNA for the CDR3 is TGCGCCAGCAGCCAAACGGGGACAGGTAGAGATGAGCAGTTCTTC.

This chain connects TRBV6-2 or TRBV6-3 to TRBJ2-1; the D gene is possibly TRBD1 (6 bases). CDR1 is MNHEY, CDR2 SVGEGT, per germline. Trimming took off 2 bases at V and 4 bases at J, with 18 bases between the two ends. The CDR3 contains 17 residues. This CDR3 reads CASSYAALGGAYNEQFF. CDR3 bases: TGTGCCAGCAGTTACGCAGCGTTAGGGGGAGCATACAATGAGCAGTTCTTC.

The chain carries TRBV18 and TRBJ1-1; D unresolved. The length of the CDR3 is 13 residues. CDR1 is KGHSH, CDR2 LQKENI, per germline. V lost 5 bases and J 1 base, leaving 8 bases between the germline ends. The CDR3 here is CASSDYKNTEAFF. The CDR3 coding sequence is TGTGCCAGCTCAGACTACAAGAACACTGAAGCTTTCTTT.

The sample holds a few counts of this clone. J is TRBJ2-1 and V is TRBV5-4; D is unresolved. The CDR3 runs 12 residues. The V and J ends lost 3 bases and 8 bases respectively, with 9 bases between them. Germline values: CDR1 SGHNT, CDR2 YYREEE (reference sequence). DNA for the CDR3: TGTGCCAGCAGCTCTACAAGCGATGAGCAGTTCTTC. Translation gives CASSSTSDEQFF. Full variable domain (rest looked up from reference TRBV5-4 and TRBJ2-1): ETGVTQSPTHLIKTRGQQVTLRCSSQSGHNTVSWYQQALGQGPQFIFQYYREEENGRGNFPPRFSGLQFPNYSSELNVNALELDDSALYLCASSSTSDEQFFGPGTRLTVL.

The chain links TRBV7-2 to TRBJ2-3, with TRBD2 identical over 10 bases. The CDR3 covers 17 residues. Germline assignment: CDR1 SGHTA and CDR2 FQGNSA. V dropped 5 bases and J dropped 1; count of bases not matched to a gene: 9. In nucleotides, the CDR3 is TGTGCCAGCAGCCTTACCTTTCTAGCGGGGGGCACAGATACGCAGTATTTT. This translates into CASSLTFLAGGTDTQYF.

CDR3 bases: TGTGCCAGCAGTTTCCAAACCACTGCCCAGGATCTGTTTTTT. Its protein is CASSFQTTAQDLFF. This sequence joins TRBV28 and TRBJ1-4; unclear D gene. Germline CDR1 MDHEN, CDR2 SYDVKM. The CDR3 spans 14 residues. V was shortened by 3 bases and J by 14 bases, with 19 bases between the two germline ends.

The rearrangement joins TRBV4-1 to TRBJ1-5; D ambiguous. Germline lookup yields CDR1 MGHRA and CDR2 YSYEKL. The V and J ends lost 4 bases and 4 bases respectively, with 14 bases between them. The CDR3 loop spans 15 amino acids. For the CDR3, the DNA is TGCGCCAGCAGCCCCGGCCCTATTCGAAATCAGCCCCAGCATTTT. This translates into CASSPGPIRNQPQHF.

This clone was counted once. The J gene is TRBJ2-2, the V gene TRBV7-2; tentatively, D is TRBD2 (7 bases). Trimming removed 2 bases from V and 13 bases from J, with 14 bases in between. Germline lookup yields CDR1 SGHTA and CDR2 FQGNSA. This CDR3 is 13 amino acids long. DNA of the CDR3: TGTGCCAGCAGCTTATTGAAGGGGGGGCTGCTGTTTTTT. Residues: CASSLLKGGLLFF.

V gene TRBV3-1 (or the pseudogene TRBV3-2) combines with J gene TRBJ1-6; D gene uncertain. With 0 bases removed from V and 10 bases from J, the gap between germline ends came to 10 bases. CDR3 length: 14 amino acids. Per the germline V gene, CDR1 is LGHDT and CDR2 is YNNKEL (reference sequence). For the CDR3, the DNA is TGTGCCAGCAGCCAAGATGGAGGAAGGTCACCCCTCCACTTT. Its protein product is CASSQDGGRSPLHF.

The CDR3 spells CASSQGLVRGAKNIQYF. CDR3 bases: TGCGCCAGCAGCCAAGGCTTAGTGCGGGGTGCCAAAAACATTCAGTACTTC. The V and J genes are TRBV4-1 and TRBJ2-4; D might be TRBD2 (6 bases). This CDR3 spans 17 amino acids. Trimming pared 1 base from V and 1 base from J, leaving 14 bases between. Germline values: CDR1 MGHRA, CDR2 YSYEKL.

The sample holds one count of this clone. The chain links TRBV28 to TRBJ2-7; D gene ambiguous. Germline V gives CDR1 MDHEN, CDR2 SYDVKM. The length of the CDR3 is 14 residues. V was shortened by 2 bases and J by 1 base, with 9 bases between the two germline ends. CDR3 DNA sequence: TGTGCCAGCAGTTTACTACCCATTTCCTACGAGCAGTACTTC. Translated, it gives CASSLLPISYEQYF.

The chain joins TRBV30 to TRBJ1-1, with D unclear. Trimming took off 2 bases at V and 1 base at J, with 8 bases between the two ends. The CDR3 is 13 residues long. In germline, CDR1 is GTSNPN, CDR2 SVGIG (reference sequence). CDR3 residues: CAWSRSRNTEAFF. CDR3 coding DNA: TGTGCCTGGAGTAGGAGTCGGAACACTGAAGCTTTCTTT.

V usage is TRBV30 and J usage is TRBJ1-5, with TRBD1 as a possible D gene (5 bases). The V gene's germline CDR1 is GTSNPN and CDR2 SVGIG (reference sequence). The length of the CDR3 is 17 residues. The CDR3 DNA sequence: TGTCTCCTAATAAGCTGGAGTGGGGGATGCGTCAATCAGCCCCAGCATTTT. Translated, it gives CLLISWSGGCVNQPQHF.

The chain is built from TRBV28 and TRBJ2-2; D remains ambiguous. V lost 3 bases and J 9 bases, leaving 5 bases between the germline ends. This CDR3 region has 11 residues. Germline CDR1 is MDHEN and CDR2 is SYDVKM. The CDR3 is CASSLERELFF. CDR3 sequence (DNA): TGTGCCAGCAGTTTGGAAAGGGAGCTGTTTTTT. Drawing the rest from reference TRBV28 and TRBJ2-2, the complete variable domain is DVKVTQSSRYLVKRTGEKVFLECVQDMDHENMFWYRQDPGLGLRLIYFSYDVKMKEKGDIPEGYSVSREKKERFSLILESASTNQTSMYLCASSLERELFFGEGSRLTVL.